This passage covers 6 T cell receptor beta chains from one sample sequenced in a study of shared clonotypes between healthy human individuals. The assay was immunoSEQ multiplex PCR, and TCRdb's table has in-frame clones only and misses some. The sample has 2.3 million or so clones, approximately 95% seen once. Sample: naive CD4+ T cells from PBMCs. Subset reported: CD45RA+ positively selected. The receptors stem from a man younger than 35 in good health. Some clones in this sample may be carry-over from other donors' samples.

The CDR3 is CASRAAGGLDQETQYF. DNA of the CDR3: TGTGCCAGCAGGGCAGCCGGGGGCTTGGACCAAGAGACCCAGTACTTC. V usage is TRBV27 and J usage is TRBJ2-5, with D perhaps matching TRBD1 or TRBD2 (6 bases each). The CDR3 spans 16 residues. Trimming left V 6 bases short and J 0 bases short, with 17 bases between. CDR1 is MNHEY and CDR2 is SMNVEV in the germline V gene (reference sequence).

This chain uses TRBV7-2 with TRBJ2-2; D is possibly TRBD2 (5 bases). The V end was cut by 5 bases, the J end by 3 bases, with 19 bases between. Germline V gene sequence: CDR1 SGHTA, CDR2 FQGNSA. CDR3 length: 17 amino acids. CDR3 sequence (DNA): TGTGCCAGCAGCCAGTTCGCGGGTGGGATTGACACCGGGGAGCTGTTTTTT. Encoded protein: CASSQFAGGIDTGELFF.

Of note for this clone: The sample has other DNA sequences that encode this CDR3 too. The CDR3 reads CSGGLAGGTDTQYF. CDR3 nucleotide sequence: TGCAGCGGCGGCCTAGCGGGAGGCACAGATACGCAGTATTTT. V usage is TRBV29-1 and J usage is TRBJ2-3; TRBD2 agrees at 10 bases. Germline trimming cut 7 bases from V and 1 base from J; bases unmatched to any gene: 5. The CDR3 is 14 amino acids. CDR1 is SQVTM, CDR2 ANQGSEA, per germline.

V and J are TRBV7-2 and TRBJ2-2, with 7 bases aligning to TRBD1. Trimming cost V 5 bases and J 7 bases; bases outside gene matches: 13. The CDR3 has 16 amino acids. Germline lookup yields CDR1 SGHTA and CDR2 FQGNSA. This CDR3 is CASSGAGRGQIGELFF. The CDR3 DNA reads as TGTGCCAGCAGCGGGGCGGGTAGGGGGCAAATCGGGGAGCTGTTTTTT.

The V gene is TRBV5-1, the J gene TRBJ2-7; possible D gene TRBD1, 6 bases. V was pared by 0 bases and J by 5 bases, with 12 bases between. CDR1 SGHRS and CDR2 YFSETQ come from the germline V gene. This CDR3 region has 14 residues. CDR3: CASSLAQGTDEQYF. The CDR3 DNA reads TGCGCCAGCAGCTTGGCCCAGGGGACGGACGAGCAGTACTTC.

The chain combines TRBV5-1 with TRBJ2-5; 9 nucleotides match TRBD1. V trimming: 0 bases; J trimming: 4 bases; junction bases outside the gene matches: 4. The CDR3 has 15 residues. Germline V gene data show CDR1 as SGHRS and CDR2 as YFSETQ. The CDR3 DNA is TGCGCCAGCAGCTTGGCCGGGACAGGGATAGAGACCCAGTACTTC. Translating it yields CASSLAGTGIETQYF. Based on the CDR3 plus reference TRBV5-1 and TRBJ2-5, the full variable domain is KAGVTQTPRYLIKTRGQQVTLSCSPISGHRSVSWYQQTPGQGLQFLFEYFSETQRNKGNFPGRFSGRQFSNSRSEMNVSTLELGDSALYLCASSLAGTGIETQYFGPGTRLLVL.